This record covers a single T cell receptor (beta chain). This may come from a read error, since a much larger clone is one base off. These data belong to a study of regulatory T cells in long-lasting Graves disease. Library construction for TCR beta used iRepertoire HTBI primers and Arm-PCR of CDR3 regions. TCRdb fed the multiplex PCR reads into MiXCR, producing one record per CDR3 protein. Of 600,000 to 800,000 distinct CDR3 sequences in the sample, around 30% were seen once. Trimming pared 1 base from V and 5 bases from J, leaving 14 bases between. Germline V gene sequence: CDR1 SGHNT, CDR2 YENEEA. The CDR3 spans 15 residues. Noted time point: persistent/refractory GD, antithyroid drugs over 5 years with positive TRAb. The TCR library used RNA extracted from PBMCs.

Sequencing was performed on peripheral blood mononuclear cells (PBMCs), taken when the disease was refractory, from a patient treated with antithyroid drugs. The rearrangement joins TRBV11-3 to TRBJ2-5; no clear D. The sequence came from a female donor with Graves disease. CDR3 DNA sequence: TGTGCCAGCAGCTTAGGTCGGATAGGGCGGGAGACCCAGTACTTC. Residues: CASSLGRIGRETQYF.